The sequence of this T cell receptor (beta chain) was determined in a study of graft-versus-host responses after intestinal transplantation. In the study overall: Those transplanted obtained multivisceral, liver-intestinal, or isolated intestinal grafts.

V lost 4 bases and J lost 5; bases outside the gene matches: 10. Per germline, CDR1 KGHSH and CDR2 LQKENI. The CDR3 extends over 15 amino acids. As to this clone: Its antigen is not known.

The method was immunoSEQ multiplex PCR; TCRdb's version includes in-frame clones alone and lacks a portion of them. The table lists 130,000 or so clones, over 85% of them singletons. The sample here was unstimulated CD4+ T cells sorted from spleen or lymph node cells, taken before intestinal transplant. The chain employs TRBV18 and TRBJ2-7, with TRBD2 matching over 8 bases. This sequence was found in a human donor who received an intestinal transplant. The CDR3 reads CASSRSSGGFDEQYF. CDR3 bases: TGTGCCAGCTCACGTTCCAGCGGGGGATTTGACGAGCAGTACTTC.